This TCR beta chain was retrieved from a study of shared clonotypes between healthy human individuals. Each replicate PCR on the sorted subsets used roughly 200 ng DNA (around 30,000 T cell genomes). Produced via immunoSEQ multiplex PCR; TCRdb's table is partial and in-frame only. The profile shows 400,000 to 600,000 clones, 90% to 96% of them singletons. V trimming: 5 bases; J trimming: 5 bases; junction bases outside the gene matches: 15. The germline CDR1 and CDR2 sequences are MNHEY and SMNVEV (reference sequence). There are 17 residues in the CDR3. Sequenced sample: naive CD4+ T cells sorted from blood. The subset denotes: CD45RA+ positively selected. The receptor's source is a woman in her twenties or thirties in good health. V and J are TRBV27 and TRBJ1-2, with 9 bases lining up with TRBD1. The CDR3 sequence: CASSPRTGATGRYGYTF. The CDR3 DNA reads TGTGCCAGCAGTCCCCGGACAGGGGCCACAGGGCGGTATGGCTACACCTTC.